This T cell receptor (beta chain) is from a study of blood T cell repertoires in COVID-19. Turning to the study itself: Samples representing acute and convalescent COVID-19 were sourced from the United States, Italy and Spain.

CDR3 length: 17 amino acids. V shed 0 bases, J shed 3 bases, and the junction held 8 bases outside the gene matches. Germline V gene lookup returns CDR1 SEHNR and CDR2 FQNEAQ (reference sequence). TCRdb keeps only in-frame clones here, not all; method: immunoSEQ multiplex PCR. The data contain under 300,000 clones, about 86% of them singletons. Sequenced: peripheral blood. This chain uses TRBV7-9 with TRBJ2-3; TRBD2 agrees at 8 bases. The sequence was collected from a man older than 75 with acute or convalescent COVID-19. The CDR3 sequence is CASSLANREGRTDTQYF. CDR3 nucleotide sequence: TGTGCCAGCAGCTTAGCGAACCGGGAGGGCCGGACAGATACGCAGTATTTT.